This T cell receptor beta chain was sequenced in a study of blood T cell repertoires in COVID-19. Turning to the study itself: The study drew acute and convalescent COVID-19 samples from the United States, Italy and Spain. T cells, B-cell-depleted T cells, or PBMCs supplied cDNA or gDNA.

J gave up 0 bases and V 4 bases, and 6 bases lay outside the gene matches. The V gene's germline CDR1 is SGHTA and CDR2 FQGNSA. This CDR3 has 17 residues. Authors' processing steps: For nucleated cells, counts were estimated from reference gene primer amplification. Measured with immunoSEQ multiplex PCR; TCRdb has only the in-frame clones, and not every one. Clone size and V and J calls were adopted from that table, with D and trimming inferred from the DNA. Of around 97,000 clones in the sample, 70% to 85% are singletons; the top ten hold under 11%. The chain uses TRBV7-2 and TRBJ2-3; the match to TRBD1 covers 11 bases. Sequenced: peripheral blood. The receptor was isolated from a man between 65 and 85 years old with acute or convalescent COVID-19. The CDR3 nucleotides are TGTGCCAGCAGCTACTCGGGACAGGGGGTGAGCACAGATACGCAGTATTTT. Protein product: CASSYSGQGVSTDTQYF.